The clone carrying this TCR beta chain was counted only a few times. Its antigen remains unknown. This record comes from a study of blood T cells in healthy people across ages. Study-wide findings and caveats: PBMCs left unsorted prevented a conclusive naive versus antigen-experienced comparison.

A second PCR of roughly 7 to 11 cycles used a sample-barcoded 5' primer and a J-beta primer mix. With 12 random nucleotides, a template-switch adaptor tagged each individual cDNA molecule. TCRdb independently ran MiXCR on the 5' RACE reads; one entry per CDR3 protein. Of about 1,500,000 distinct CDR3 sequences detected, roughly 27% appear once; the ten largest clones hold roughly 8%. Per germline, CDR1 SGHAT and CDR2 FQNNGV. Trimming pared 5 bases from V and 6 bases from J, leaving 9 bases between. This CDR3 contains 12 residues. This receptor was obtained from a young woman in good health. The gene calls are TRBV11-2 and TRBJ2-3; D unresolved. What was sequenced was blood. The DNA of the CDR3 is TGTGCCAGCAGCCTATACTGGGATACGCAGTATTTT. Protein sequence: CASSLYWDTQYF.